These 17 T cell receptor beta chains were sequenced from one sample in a study of blood T cell repertoires in COVID-19 (dated by TCRdb to about 2020). The library was built by means of the immunoSEQ multiplex PCR assay. TCRdb carries this immuneACCESS record with in-frame sequences only. Its versions omit some clonotypes, under half of them owing to an unresolved V gene in the studies checked, with the rest unexplained. Counted in this sample were 140,000 to 150,000 clones; around 82% of them appeared once. The ten most abundant clones make up around 13% of the sample. Sequencing input: peripheral blood. The receptors originated from a man in his 60s with active or convalescent COVID-19.

The chain is built from TRBV28 and TRBJ1-5; D unclear. This CDR3 is built from 14 residues. Trimming removed 3 bases at V and 2 bases at J, with 8 bases between. The germline V gene encodes CDR1 MDHEN and CDR2 SYDVKM. CDR3 protein: CASSLGVGNQPQHF. The CDR3 region has the DNA TGTGCCAGCAGTTTGGGAGTCGGCAATCAGCCCCAGCATTTT. The variable domain in full, completed from reference TRBV28 and TRBJ1-5, reads DVKVTQSSRYLVKRTGEKVFLECVQDMDHENMFWYRQDPGLGLRLIYFSYDVKMKEKGDIPEGYSVSREKKERFSLILESASTNQTSMYLCASSLGVGNQPQHFGDGTRLSIL.

The chain couples TRBV9 to TRBJ1-2, with D hard to call. V was pared by 4 bases and J by 4 bases, with 11 bases between. This CDR3 has 13 residues. Looked up from germline, CDR1 is SGDLS and CDR2 is YYNGEE. The CDR3 nucleotides read TGTGCCAGCAGCTCCCCGGGAGGCTATGGCTACACCTTC. The encoded protein is CASSSPGGYGYTF. The full variable domain, in which reference TRBV9 and TRBJ1-2 provide the parts outside the CDR3, is DSGVTQTPKHLITATGQRVTLRCSPRSGDLSVYWYQQSLDQGLQFLIQYYNGEERAKGNILERFSAQQFPDLHSELNLSSLELGDSALYFCASSSPGGYGYTFGSGTRLTVV.

This clone came up once. The V gene is TRBV6-5, the J gene TRBJ2-7; weak D call: TRBD1 (6 bases). The germline V gene encodes CDR1 MNHEY and CDR2 SVGAGI. The CDR3 has 14 amino acids. Deletions cut 7 bases from V and 4 bases from J, with 17 bases between. The CDR3 loop reads CASIGGPGEYEQYF. Here the CDR3 DNA reads TGTGCCAGCATAGGGGGACCCGGCGAGTACGAGCAGTACTTC.

This chain links TRBV11-2 with TRBJ2-1; 7 bases line up with TRBD2. V shed 5 bases and J 8 bases; nucleotides not matched to a gene: 12. The CDR3 totals 15 residues. Germline assignment: CDR1 SGHAT and CDR2 FQNNGV. The CDR3 protein is CASSRGGSQEDEQFF. The CDR3 nucleotides read TGTGCCAGCAGCAGGGGCGGGAGTCAGGAGGATGAGCAGTTCTTC. Full variable domain (missing parts from reference TRBV11-2 and TRBJ2-1): EAGVAQSPRYKIIEKRQSVAFWCNPISGHATLYWYQQILGQGPKLLIQFQNNGVVDDSQLPKDRFSAERLKGVDSTLKIQPAKLEDSAVYLCASSRGGSQEDEQFFGPGTRLTVL.

This clone was seen a few times. The chain joins TRBV7-2 to TRBJ2-7, with a weak D call TRBD2 (6 bases). V gave up 4 bases and J gave up 7 bases, with 11 bases separating them. CDR3 size: 12 residues. The germline CDR1 and CDR2 sequences are SGHTA and FQGNSA. CDR3 amino acids: CASSSGGVEQYF. CDR3 nucleotide sequence: TGTGCCAGCAGCTCTGGAGGGGTTGAGCAGTACTTC.

Here the CDR3 DNA reads TGTGCCATCACTAGGGACATCCTCTACAATGAGCAGTTCTTC. Translated, it gives CAITRDILYNEQFF. This chain connects TRBV10-3 to TRBJ2-1; the D gene is possibly TRBD1 (6 bases). Trimming shortened V by 7 bases and J by 3 bases, and 13 bases separated the two germline ends. This CDR3 contains 14 residues. From germline, CDR1 is ENHRY and CDR2 SYGVKD.

The V gene is TRBV6-2 or TRBV6-3, the J gene TRBJ1-2; tentative D call: TRBD1 (6 bases). The germline V gene has CDR1 MNHEY and CDR2 SVGEGT. The ends were cut back, 2 bases at V and 5 bases at J, with 12 bases in the middle. The CDR3 runs 14 residues. CDR3 in amino acids: CASSYRQGIYGYTF. In DNA form, the CDR3 reads TGTGCCAGCAGTTACAGGCAGGGGATATATGGCTACACCTTC.

The V and J genes are TRBV28 and TRBJ1-3; 8 bases are shared with TRBD1. Germline CDR1 reads MDHEN; CDR2 reads SYDVKM. The CDR3 has 15 residues. Unmatched junction bases numbered 5, after V lost 3 bases and J lost 4 bases. This CDR3 reads CASSFRTGTGNTIYF. The CDR3 DNA reads TGTGCCAGCAGTTTCCGGACAGGGACGGGAAACACCATATATTTT.

The rearrangement joins TRBV27 to TRBJ2-1, with TRBD2 matching over 8 bases. The CDR3 loop spans 15 amino acids. The J segment lost 4 bases and the V segment lost 4 bases, leaving 6 bases of the junction unmatched. Germline CDR1 is MNHEY and CDR2 is SMNVEV (reference sequence). The CDR3 nucleotides read TGTGCCAGCAGTTACCGGGCGGGAGGATACAATGAGCAGTTCTTC. Its protein product is CASSYRAGGYNEQFF.

The chain uses TRBV18 and TRBJ2-3, with 14 bases aligning to TRBD2. After removal of 1 base from V and 6 bases from J, the junction contained 3 bases not matched to a gene. The germline V gene encodes CDR1 KGHSH and CDR2 LQKENI. This CDR3 has 16 residues. CDR3 sequence (DNA): TGTGCCAGCTCACCACTGGGGACTAGCGGGAGTGATACGCAGTATTTT. It yields the protein CASSPLGTSGSDTQYF.

This clone was picked up one time. The V and J genes are TRBV18 and TRBJ1-1, with D perhaps TRBD1 (5 bases). CDR1 is KGHSH, CDR2 LQKENI, per germline. V was trimmed by 2 bases and J by 0 bases, leaving 10 bases between them. The CDR3 runs 15 residues. This chain's CDR3 is CASSPFRAMNTEAFF. CDR3 sequence (DNA): TGTGCCAGCTCACCATTCAGGGCGATGAACACTGAAGCTTTCTTT.

This clone qualifies as medium-sized. The rearrangement joins TRBV4-3 to TRBJ1-6, with D possibly TRBD1 on 6 matching bases. Germline CDR1 is LGHNA and CDR2 is YSLEER. The CDR3 is 16 amino acids. V was shortened by 1 base and J by 13 bases, with 20 bases between the two germline ends. Here the CDR3 reads CASSQARTGTMMPLHF. The CDR3 bases are TGCGCCAGCAGCCAAGCCCGGACCGGGACAATGATGCCCCTCCACTTT.

This chain joins TRBV5-5 and TRBJ1-3, with TRBD1 matching over 8 bases. The CDR3 consists of 15 residues. V gave up 4 bases and J gave up 4 bases; unmatched junction bases: 7. Germline loops: CDR1 SGHKS, CDR2 YYEKEE (reference sequence). CDR3 DNA: TGTGCCAGCAGCCTAGGACAGGGTTTCGGAAACACCATATATTTT. Translating it yields CASSLGQGFGNTIYF. The whole variable domain, filled in from reference TRBV5-5 and TRBJ1-3, reads DAGVTQSPTHLIKTRGQQVTLRCSPISGHKSVSWYQQVLGQGPQFIFQYYEKEERGRGNFPDRFSARQFPNYSSELNVNALLLGDSALYLCASSLGQGFGNTIYFGEGSWLTVV.

This rearrangement joins TRBV9 to TRBJ2-6; no firm D call. Trimming removed 2 bases from V and 2 bases from J, with 8 bases in between. This CDR3 has 15 residues. The V gene's germline CDR1 is SGDLS and CDR2 YYNGEE. CDR3 bases: TGTGCCAGCAGCGTTATAGAGACTGGGGCCAACGTCCTGACTTTC. As protein: CASSVIETGANVLTF.

The V and J genes are TRBV24-1 and TRBJ1-2; 12 nucleotides align to TRBD1. V lost 6 bases to trimming and J lost 7 bases; unmatched junction nucleotides: 8. CDR1 and CDR2 from the germline V gene are KGHDR and SFDVKD. The CDR3 is 15 residues long. CDR3 coding DNA: TGTGCCACCAGTCCGCGGGGACAGGGGGCAGGTGGCTACACCTTC. It specifies CATSPRGQGAGGYTF.

The chain carries TRBV4-2 and TRBJ2-7; 10 nucleotides align to TRBD2. Germline CDR1 reads LGHNA; CDR2 reads YNFKEQ. Trimming removed 1 base from V and 0 bases from J; junction bases left unmatched: 0. The CDR3 is 15 residues long. CDR3 residues: CASSQGLAGSYEQYF. In DNA, the CDR3 is TGTGCCAGCAGCCAAGGACTAGCGGGCTCCTACGAGCAGTACTTC.

CDR3: CASSKLENNEQFF. DNA for the CDR3: TGTGCCAGCAGTAAGCTAGAAAACAATGAGCAGTTCTTC. J is TRBJ2-1 and V is TRBV12-3 or TRBV12-4; the D is unclear. V shed 5 bases and J shed 5 bases, with 10 bases lying between them. This CDR3 is built from 13 residues.